A single sample gave rise to the 9 T cell receptor beta chains below, sequenced in a study of spatial heterogeneity in lung cancer. TCRdb re-called the 5' RACE reads through MiXCR, storing one row per CDR3 protein. In the table there are approximately 17,000 distinct CDR3 sequences, approximately 19% of which are singletons. Time point specified: blood at routine non-recurrence follow-up after resection. Here the sequenced sample was PBMCs, taken at follow-up. Receptor source: a male donor with early-stage non-small cell lung cancer.

This clonotype qualifies as medium-sized. The rearrangement joins TRBV7-3 to TRBJ2-1; the D gene is possibly TRBD1 (5 bases). Germline V gene sequence: CDR1 SGHTA, CDR2 FQGTGA. This CDR3 spans 15 amino acids. V lost 4 bases, J lost 4 bases, and 14 bases lay in between. The CDR3 nucleotides are TGTGCCAGCAGCTCTGGGGTGGGGCTTTACAATGAGCAGTTCTTC. Translating gives CASSSGVGLYNEQFF.

In its sample, this clonotype was seen many times. The rearrangement uses TRBV7-9 and TRBJ1-1; TRBD1 matches 7 bases. The CDR3 is 15 residues long. The ends lost 1 base at V and 5 bases at J; junction bases unmatched: 7. CDR1 and CDR2 from the germline V gene are SEHNR and FQNEAQ (reference sequence). The CDR3 spells CASSLVTGARTEAFF. In nucleotides, the CDR3 is TGTGCCAGCAGCTTAGTAACAGGGGCGCGGACTGAAGCTTTCTTT.

This chain links TRBV7-2 with TRBJ1-6; D ambiguous. The CDR3 totals 14 residues. The germline V gene has CDR1 SGHTA and CDR2 FQGNSA. V was shortened by 4 bases and J by 8 bases, with 12 bases between the two germline ends. The CDR3 DNA follows: TGTGCCAGCAGCTCCCGGTCCGGGGATTCACCCCTCCACTTT. It yields the protein CASSSRSGDSPLHF.

The V and J genes are TRBV7-9 and TRBJ2-7, with 7 bases matching TRBD2. The CDR3 is 15 residues long. Germline V lookup: CDR1 SEHNR, CDR2 FQNEAQ (reference sequence). V trimming: 4 bases; J trimming: 2 bases; junction bases outside the gene matches: 8. The CDR3 coding sequence is TGTGCCAGCAGCTCCGGAAGACTAGCTGCCTACGAGCAGTACTTC. Translated, it gives CASSSGRLAAYEQYF.

This clonotype occurred many times. The genes are TRBV19 and TRBJ1-1; the D is unclear. CDR1 and CDR2 from the germline V gene are LNHDA and SQIVND (reference sequence). Trimming left V 10 bases short and J 2 bases short, with 11 bases between. The CDR3 loop spans 12 amino acids. In DNA, the CDR3 is TGTGCCACCTCGAAAGGAAACACTGAAGCTTTCTTT. This encodes CATSKGNTEAFF.

The CDR3 coding sequence is TGTGCCACCAGCAGGCCGGGACAGGGGGCACACGAGCAGTACTTC. Translation gives CATSRPGQGAHEQYF. The V and J genes are TRBV15 and TRBJ2-7, with 12 bases matching TRBD1. Losses at the gene ends were 3 bases for V and 5 bases for J; bases not matched to a gene: 5. This CDR3 contains 15 residues. Germline V gene data show CDR1 as LNHNV and CDR2 as YYDKDF (reference sequence). Full variable domain (missing parts from reference TRBV15 and TRBJ2-7): DAMVIQNPRYQVTQFGKPVTLSCSQTLNHNVMYWYQQKSSQAPKLLFHYYDKDFNNEADTPDNFQSRRPNTSFCFLDIRSPGLGDTAMYLCATSRPGQGAHEQYFGPGTRLTVT.

This clonotype has a count of ten or more. The V and J genes are TRBV4-2 and TRBJ2-6; no reliable D call. The CDR3 length is 14 residues. Germline V gene sequence: CDR1 LGHNA, CDR2 YNFKEQ. Between the trimmed V and J ends, which lost 3 bases and 3 bases, there was a span of 6 bases. The CDR3 region is CASSQVGGANVLTF. DNA for the CDR3: TGTGCCAGCAGCCAGGTTGGTGGGGCCAACGTCCTGACTTTC.

The chain has TRBV7-3 and TRBJ1-6; tentative D call: TRBD1 (5 bases). The germline V gene has CDR1 SGHTA and CDR2 FQGTGA. The length of the CDR3 is 14 residues. V was clipped by 9 bases and J by 7 bases, with 16 bases between them. The CDR3 is CASGRDGRNSPLHF. CDR3 bases: TGTGCCAGTGGGAGGGACGGCCGAAATTCACCCCTCCACTTT.

This CDR3 is CASSSPAANKGDTEAFF. The CDR3 DNA sequence: TGTGCCAGCAGCTCACCGGCAGCCAATAAGGGGGACACTGAAGCTTTCTTT. This rearrangement joins TRBV7-9 to TRBJ1-1, with a weak D call TRBD1 (6 bases). The CDR3 runs 17 residues. From germline, CDR1 is SEHNR and CDR2 FQNEAQ (reference sequence). Trimming stripped 4 bases from V and 3 bases from J, with 21 bases between. Filled out from reference TRBV7-9 and TRBJ1-1, the complete variable domain reads DTGVSQNPRHKITKRGQNVTFRCDPISEHNRLYWYRQTLGQGPEFLTYFQNEAQLEKSRLLSDRFSAERPKGSFSTLEIQRTEQGDSAMYLCASSSPAANKGDTEAFFGQGTRLTVV.